Following are 3 T cell receptor beta chains from one sample sequenced in a study of blood T cell repertoires in COVID-19. Profiled with immunoSEQ multiplex PCR; TCRdb holds only in-frame clones, not every one. The data show roughly 200,000 clones, about four fifths seen once. The sequenced material came from PBMCs or T cells enriched from blood (not recorded which). The receptors here all came from a woman in her fifties or sixties who had been exposed to COVID-19.

The V call is TRBV5-1, the J call TRBJ1-1; 12 bases are a match to TRBD1. Germline values: CDR1 SGHRS, CDR2 YFSETQ. The CDR3 runs 17 residues. Germline trimming cut 0 bases from V and 6 bases from J; bases unmatched to any gene: 9. The CDR3 sequence: CASSLGRDRGRDAEAFF. For the CDR3, the DNA is TGCGCCAGCAGCTTGGGTCGGGACAGGGGGCGCGATGCTGAAGCTTTCTTT.

The chain uses TRBV27 and TRBJ2-2; TRBD2 matches at 8 bases. This CDR3 contains 16 residues. The ends lost 0 bases at V and 4 bases at J; junction bases unmatched: 4. Looked up from germline, CDR1 is MNHEY and CDR2 is SMNVEV (reference sequence). DNA for the CDR3: TGTGCCAGCAGTTTATCCAGCGGGGGTGGCACCGGGGAGCTGTTTTTT. As protein: CASSLSSGGGTGELFF.

V usage is TRBV28 and J usage is TRBJ2-5, with 9 bases that match TRBD1. The CDR3 loop spans 16 amino acids. V gave up 6 bases and J gave up 2 bases; unmatched junction bases: 10. Germline lookup yields CDR1 MDHEN and CDR2 SYDVKM. CDR3 nucleotide sequence: TGTGCCAGCAGCCTCCCCGGGACAGGGAGACAAGAGACCCAGTACTTC. This encodes CASSLPGTGRQETQYF.